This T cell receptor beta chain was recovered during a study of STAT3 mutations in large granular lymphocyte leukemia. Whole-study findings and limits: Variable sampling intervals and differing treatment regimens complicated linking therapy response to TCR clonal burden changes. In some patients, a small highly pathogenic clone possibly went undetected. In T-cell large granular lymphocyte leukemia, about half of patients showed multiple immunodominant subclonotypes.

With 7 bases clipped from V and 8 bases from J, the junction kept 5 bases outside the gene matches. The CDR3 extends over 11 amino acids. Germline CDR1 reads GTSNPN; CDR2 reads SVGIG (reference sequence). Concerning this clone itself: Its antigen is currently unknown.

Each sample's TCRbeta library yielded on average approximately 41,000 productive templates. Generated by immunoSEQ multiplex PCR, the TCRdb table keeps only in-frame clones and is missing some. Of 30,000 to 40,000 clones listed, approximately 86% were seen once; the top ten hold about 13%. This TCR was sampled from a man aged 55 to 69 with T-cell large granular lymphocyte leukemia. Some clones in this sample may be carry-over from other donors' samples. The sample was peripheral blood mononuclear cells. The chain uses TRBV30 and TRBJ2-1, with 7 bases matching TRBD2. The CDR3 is CAFGRGDEQFF. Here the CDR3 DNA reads TGTGCCTTCGGACGGGGGGATGAGCAGTTCTTC.